This TCR beta chain was recorded in a study of tumor-infiltrating lymphocytes in localized non-small cell lung cancer. Across the whole study: Tumor tissue and non-adjacent uninvolved lung came from each patient.

The CDR3 is 13 residues long. Germline values: CDR1 MDHEN, CDR2 SYDVKM. The junction had 5 bases not matched to a gene; V was cut back by 6 bases and J by 7 bases. Study results and caveats: IM1 and IM2 tumors showed no difference in T-cell fraction. Higher tumor T cell infiltration than in uninvolved lung was supported by TCRbeta sequencing. Available tissue quantity limited TCR sequencing to a patient subset.

Note on this clone: Its antigen is as yet unknown.

Profiled with immunoSEQ multiplex PCR; TCRdb holds only in-frame clones, not every one. The sample includes about 7,400 clones, roughly 80% of them seen just once. The receptor was derived from a human donor with non-small cell lung cancer. The sequencing sample was made of uninvolved lung tissue not adjacent to the tumor. The rearrangement uses TRBV28 and TRBJ2-1; TRBD1 matches 8 bases. The CDR3 nucleotides read TGTGCCAGCAGCCTCAGGGGGCGGAATGAGCAGTTCTTC. Protein sequence: CASSLRGRNEQFF.